This TCR beta chain originates from a study of technical replicates of blood from a few donors. V lost 1 base to trimming and J lost 0 bases, with 6 bases between them. The germline CDR1 and CDR2 sequences are MGHRA and YSYEKL. CDR3 length equals 14 residues. Method: immunoSEQ multiplex PCR; TCRdb's copy keeps in-frame clones and lacks some. The sample has 85,000 to 100,000 clones; roughly 96% are singletons. The genes are TRBV4-1 and TRBJ1-1; D unclear. Sequencing input: T cells isolated from PBMCs. This sequence was found in a human donor in good health. DNA of the CDR3: TGCGCCAGCAGCCAAGGACTTATGAACACTGAAGCTTTCTTT. Translating gives CASSQGLMNTEAFF.